This note documents a single TCR beta chain sequence. The antigen is unknown. These data belong to a study of cytomegalovirus exposure and HLA in healthy donors. The study's findings and limits: Among TCR beta chains, those listed as cytomegalovirus-associated numbered about 160. It was reported that the classifier diagnosed cytomegalovirus status with high specificity and sensitivity in both the original and validation cohorts.

The repertoire was sequenced with immunoSEQ multiplex PCR; TCRdb's copy has only in-frame clones and lacks some. The sample has 160,000 or so clones, 84% seen once; the top ten hold roughly a tenth. This CDR3 has 16 residues. The ends were cut back, 4 bases at V and 0 bases at J, with 10 bases in the middle. In germline, CDR1 is MNHEY, CDR2 SMNVEV (reference sequence). This clonotype originated in a man in his thirties or forties in good health and CMV-seropositive. Specimen: PBMCs. The rearrangement links TRBV27 to TRBJ2-6; TRBD2 is a possible D gene (5 bases). The CDR3: CASSSGIASGANVLTF. Here the CDR3 DNA reads TGTGCCAGCAGTTCGGGGATAGCCTCTGGGGCCAACGTCCTGACTTTC.